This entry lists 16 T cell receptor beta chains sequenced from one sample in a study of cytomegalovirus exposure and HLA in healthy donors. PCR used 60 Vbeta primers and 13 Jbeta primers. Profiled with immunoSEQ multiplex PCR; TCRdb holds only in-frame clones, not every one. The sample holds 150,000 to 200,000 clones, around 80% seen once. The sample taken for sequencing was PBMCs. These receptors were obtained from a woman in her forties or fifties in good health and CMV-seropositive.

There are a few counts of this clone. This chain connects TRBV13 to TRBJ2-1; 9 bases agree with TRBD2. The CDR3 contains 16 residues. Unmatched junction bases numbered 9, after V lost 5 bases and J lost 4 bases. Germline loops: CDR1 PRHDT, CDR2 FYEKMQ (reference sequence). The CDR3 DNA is TGTGCCAGCAGCCTAATTACTAGCGGGTTGTACAATGAGCAGTTCTTC. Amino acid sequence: CASSLITSGLYNEQFF. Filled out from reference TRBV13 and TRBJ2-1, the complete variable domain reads AAGVIQSPRHLIKEKRETATLKCYPIPRHDTVYWYQQGPGQDPQFLISFYEKMQSDKGSIPDRFSAQQFSDYHSELNMSSLELGDSALYFCASSLITSGLYNEQFFGPGTRLTVL.

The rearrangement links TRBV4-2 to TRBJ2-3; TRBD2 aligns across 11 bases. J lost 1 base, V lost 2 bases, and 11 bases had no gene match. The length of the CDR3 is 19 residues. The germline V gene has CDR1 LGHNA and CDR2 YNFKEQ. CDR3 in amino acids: CASSQYRLAGPRGTDTQYF. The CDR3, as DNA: TGTGCCAGCAGCCAATATCGACTAGCGGGGCCCCGGGGCACAGATACGCAGTATTTT.

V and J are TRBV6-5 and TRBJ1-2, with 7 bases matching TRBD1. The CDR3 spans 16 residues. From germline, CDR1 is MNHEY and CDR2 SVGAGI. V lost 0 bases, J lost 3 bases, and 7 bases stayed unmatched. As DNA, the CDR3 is TGTGCCAGCAGTTACTCGGGTAGGGGGCAGGACTATGGCTACACCTTC. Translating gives CASSYSGRGQDYGYTF.

The chain's CDR3 is CASSLDRTYEQYF. The DNA for the CDR3 is TGTGCCAGCAGTTTGGACAGGACTTACGAGCAGTACTTC. This chain uses TRBV6-5 with TRBJ2-5; 7 nucleotides align to TRBD1. The DNA end lines up better with TRBJ2-7; the J call may be wrong. The CDR3 runs to 13 residues. The germline gives CDR1 MNHEY, CDR2 SVGAGI.

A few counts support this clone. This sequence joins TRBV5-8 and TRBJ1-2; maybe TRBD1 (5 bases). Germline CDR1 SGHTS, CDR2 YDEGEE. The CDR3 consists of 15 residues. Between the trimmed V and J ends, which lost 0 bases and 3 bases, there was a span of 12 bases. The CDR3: CASSLEARVDYGYTF. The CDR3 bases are TGTGCCAGCAGCTTGGAGGCCAGGGTGGACTATGGCTACACCTTC. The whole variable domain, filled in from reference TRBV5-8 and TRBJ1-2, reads EAGVTQSPTHLIKTRGQQATLRCSPISGHTSVYWYQQALGLGLQFLLWYDEGEERNRGNFPPRFSGRQFPNYSSELNVNALELEDSALYLCASSLEARVDYGYTFGSGTRLTVV.

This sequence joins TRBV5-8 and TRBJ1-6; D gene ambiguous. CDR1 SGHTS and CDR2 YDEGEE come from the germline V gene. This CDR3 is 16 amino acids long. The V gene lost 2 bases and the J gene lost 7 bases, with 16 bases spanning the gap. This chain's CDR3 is CASSFVTGILNSPLHF. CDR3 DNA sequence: TGTGCCAGCAGCTTCGTCACGGGGATCCTAAATTCACCCCTCCACTTT. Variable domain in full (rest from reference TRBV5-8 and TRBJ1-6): EAGVTQSPTHLIKTRGQQATLRCSPISGHTSVYWYQQALGLGLQFLLWYDEGEERNRGNFPPRFSGRQFPNYSSELNVNALELEDSALYLCASSFVTGILNSPLHFGNGTRLTVT.

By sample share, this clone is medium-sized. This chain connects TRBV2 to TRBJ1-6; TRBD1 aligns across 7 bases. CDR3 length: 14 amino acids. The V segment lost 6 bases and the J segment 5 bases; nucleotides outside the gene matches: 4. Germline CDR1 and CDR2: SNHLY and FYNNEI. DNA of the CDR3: TGTGCCAGCAGGAGGACAGGAGATAATTCACCCCTCCACTTT. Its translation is CASRRTGDNSPLHF.

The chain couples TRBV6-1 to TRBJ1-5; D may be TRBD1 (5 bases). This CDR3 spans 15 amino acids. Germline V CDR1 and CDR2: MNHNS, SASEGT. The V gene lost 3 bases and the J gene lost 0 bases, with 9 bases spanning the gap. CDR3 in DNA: TGTGCCAGCAGTGATTCAGGGCATAGCAATCAGCCCCAGCATTTT. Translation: CASSDSGHSNQPQHF.

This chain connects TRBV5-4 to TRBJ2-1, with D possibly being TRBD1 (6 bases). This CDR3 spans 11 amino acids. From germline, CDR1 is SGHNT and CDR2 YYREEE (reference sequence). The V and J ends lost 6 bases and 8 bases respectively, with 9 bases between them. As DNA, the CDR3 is TGTGCCAGCACACAGGGTGATGAGCAGTTCTTC. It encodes CASTQGDEQFF.

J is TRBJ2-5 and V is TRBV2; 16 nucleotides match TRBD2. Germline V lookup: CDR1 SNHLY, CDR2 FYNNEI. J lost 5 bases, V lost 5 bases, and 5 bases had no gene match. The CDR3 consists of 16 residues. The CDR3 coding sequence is TGTGCCAGCAGTCCGGGACTAGCGGGGGGGAGGGAGACCCAGTACTTC. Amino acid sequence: CASSPGLAGGRETQYF.

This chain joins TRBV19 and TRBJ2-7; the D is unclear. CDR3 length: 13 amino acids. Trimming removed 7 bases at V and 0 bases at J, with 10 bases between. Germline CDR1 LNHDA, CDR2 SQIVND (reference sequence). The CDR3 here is CASKGGYSYEQYF. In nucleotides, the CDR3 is TGTGCCAGTAAAGGCGGATACTCCTACGAGCAGTACTTC. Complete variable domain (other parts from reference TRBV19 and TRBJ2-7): DGGITQSPKYLFRKEGQNVTLSCEQNLNHDAMYWYRQDPGQGLRLIYYSQIVNDFQKGDIAEGYSVSREKKESFPLTVTSAQKNPTAFYLCASKGGYSYEQYFGPGTRLTVT.

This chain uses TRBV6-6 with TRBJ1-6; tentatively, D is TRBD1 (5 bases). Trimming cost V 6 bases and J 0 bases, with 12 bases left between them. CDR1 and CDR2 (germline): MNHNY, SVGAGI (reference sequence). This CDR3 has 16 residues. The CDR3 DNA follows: TGTGCCAGCAGGGAGTCGGGGGACTCCTATAATTCACCCCTCCACTTT. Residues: CASRESGDSYNSPLHF.

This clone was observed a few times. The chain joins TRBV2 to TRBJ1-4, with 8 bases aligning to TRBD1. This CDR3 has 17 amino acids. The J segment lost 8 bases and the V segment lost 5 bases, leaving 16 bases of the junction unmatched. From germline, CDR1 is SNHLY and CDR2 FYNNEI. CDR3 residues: CASSKPGQVGFFEKLFF. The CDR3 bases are TGTGCCAGCAGTAAACCGGGACAGGTGGGGTTTTTCGAAAAACTGTTTTTT.

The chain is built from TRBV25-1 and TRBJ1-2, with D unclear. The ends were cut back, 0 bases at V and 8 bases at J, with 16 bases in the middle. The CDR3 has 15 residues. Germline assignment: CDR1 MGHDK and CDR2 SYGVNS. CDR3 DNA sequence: TGTGCCAGCAGTGAATATACCGGGGTTATGCACGGCTACACCTTC. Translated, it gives CASSEYTGVMHGYTF.

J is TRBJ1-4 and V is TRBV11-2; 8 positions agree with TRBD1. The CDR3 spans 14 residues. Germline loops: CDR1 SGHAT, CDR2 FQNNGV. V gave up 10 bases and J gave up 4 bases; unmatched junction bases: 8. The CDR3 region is CATRTGTHNEKLFF. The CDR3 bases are TGTGCCACTCGGACAGGGACCCATAATGAAAAACTGTTTTTT.

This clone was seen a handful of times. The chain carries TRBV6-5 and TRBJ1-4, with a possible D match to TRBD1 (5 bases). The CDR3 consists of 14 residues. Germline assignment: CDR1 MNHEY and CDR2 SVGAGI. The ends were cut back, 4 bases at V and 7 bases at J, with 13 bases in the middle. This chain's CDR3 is CASSSRRTSEKLFF. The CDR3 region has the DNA TGTGCCAGCAGTTCGAGGCGGACAAGTGAAAAACTGTTTTTT.